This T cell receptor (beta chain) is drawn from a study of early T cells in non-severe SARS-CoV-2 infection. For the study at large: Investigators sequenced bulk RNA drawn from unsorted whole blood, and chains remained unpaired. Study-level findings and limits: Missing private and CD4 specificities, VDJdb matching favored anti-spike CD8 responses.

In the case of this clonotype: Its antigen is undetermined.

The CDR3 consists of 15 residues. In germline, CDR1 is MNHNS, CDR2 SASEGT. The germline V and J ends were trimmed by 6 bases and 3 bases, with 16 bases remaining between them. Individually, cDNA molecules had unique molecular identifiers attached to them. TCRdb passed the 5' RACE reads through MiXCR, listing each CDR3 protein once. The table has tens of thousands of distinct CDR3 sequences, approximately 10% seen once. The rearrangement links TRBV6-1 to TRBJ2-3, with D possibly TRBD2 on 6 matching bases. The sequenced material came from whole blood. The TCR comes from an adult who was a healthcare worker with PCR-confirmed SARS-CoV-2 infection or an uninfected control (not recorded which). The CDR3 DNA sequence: TGTGCCAGCAGCCCCTTGGGGGGTAGAACAGATACGCAGTATTTT. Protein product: CASSPLGGRTDTQYF.